This entry lists 15 T cell receptor beta chains sequenced from one sample in a study of shared clonotypes between healthy human individuals. Generated by immunoSEQ multiplex PCR, the TCRdb table keeps only in-frame clones and is missing some. The sample contains roughly 1,100,000 clones, about 74% of which appear only once. Sequenced input: memory CD4+ T cells sorted from blood. As for subset: CD45RA-negative fraction. These receptor sequences come from a man between 18 and 29 years old in good health.

This clone appeared a single time. The chain has TRBV27 and TRBJ1-5; a weak D match, TRBD1 (5 bases). The germline CDR1 and CDR2 sequences are MNHEY and SMNVEV (reference sequence). The V gene lost 1 base and the J gene lost 0 bases, with 7 bases spanning the gap. The CDR3 is 15 amino acids. The CDR3 region has the DNA TGTGCCAGCAGTTTATTTACAGGTAGCAATCAGCCCCAGCATTTT. Its translation: CASSLFTGSNQPQHF.

This chain uses TRBV20-1 with TRBJ2-7; D ambiguous. With 6 bases removed from V and 2 bases from J, the gap between germline ends came to 8 bases. Germline lookup yields CDR1 DFQATT and CDR2 SNEGSKA (reference sequence). This CDR3 has 11 amino acids. The CDR3 DNA is TGCAGTGCCGAGACAACCTACGAGCAGTACTTC. Amino acids: CSAETTYEQYF.

The chain employs TRBV6-1 and TRBJ1-2; D is undetermined. The CDR3 has 15 residues. CDR1 MNHNS and CDR2 SASEGT come from the germline V gene. Trimming took 1 base from V and 4 from J, leaving 13 bases between them. CDR3 protein: CASSEGNTIPYGYTF. The CDR3 bases are TGTGCCAGCAGTGAAGGTAACACGATACCCTATGGCTACACCTTC.

The CDR3 DNA sequence: TGTGCCAGCAGTTACTCGCCGCAAGTAAATTCACCCCTCCACTTT. Encoded protein: CASSYSPQVNSPLHF. This rearrangement joins TRBV6-5 to TRBJ1-6; no definite D call. Germline lookup yields CDR1 MNHEY and CDR2 SVGAGI. CDR3 length: 15 amino acids. Trimming cost V 0 bases and J 7 bases, with 10 bases left between them.

This chain connects TRBV4-3 to TRBJ2-3, with D possibly TRBD2 on 5 matching bases. Germline CDR1 reads LGHNA; CDR2 reads YSLEER. The V end was cut by 0 bases, the J end by 5 bases, with 15 bases between. The CDR3 runs to 16 residues. The CDR3 DNA sequence: TGCGCCAGCAGCCAAGAATCGGGGTTCGGTGAAGATACGCAGTATTTT. Its protein product is CASSQESGFGEDTQYF.

The chain has TRBV11-2 and TRBJ2-7; a weak D match, TRBD2 (7 bases). Trimming removed 5 bases from V and 6 bases from J, with 14 bases in between. The length of the CDR3 is 13 residues. In germline, CDR1 is SGHAT, CDR2 FQNNGV. The CDR3: CASSLGRGTEQYF. Here the CDR3 DNA reads TGTGCCAGCAGCCTAGGGAGGGGGACCGAGCAGTACTTC. The full variable domain, with the rest looked up from reference TRBV11-2 and TRBJ2-7, is EAGVAQSPRYKIIEKRQSVAFWCNPISGHATLYWYQQILGQGPKLLIQFQNNGVVDDSQLPKDRFSAERLKGVDSTLKIQPAKLEDSAVYLCASSLGRGTEQYFGPGTRLTVT.

The chain combines TRBV21-1 with TRBJ2-7. TRBV21-1 is assigned pseudogene status. This CDR3 comprises 13 residues. The CDR3 spells CASSRGAVYEQYF. The CDR3 nucleotides are TGTGCCAGCAGCAGGGGGGCCGTCTACGAGCAGTACTTC.

The chain uses TRBV5-4 and TRBJ2-7; 10 bases match TRBD2. This CDR3 is 16 amino acids long. Germline V lookup: CDR1 SGHNT, CDR2 YYREEE (reference sequence). V was pared by 4 bases and J by 1 base, with 8 bases of the junction left unmatched. CDR3 residues: CASSLSGGAPSYEQYF. The CDR3 DNA reads TGTGCCAGCAGCCTAAGCGGGGGGGCCCCTTCCTACGAGCAGTACTTC.

The rearrangement uses TRBV28 and TRBJ2-5; maybe TRBD1 (6 bases). Trimming removed 6 bases from V and 5 bases from J, with 13 bases in between. The CDR3 is 13 amino acids. CDR1 is MDHEN, CDR2 SYDVKM, per germline. In nucleotides, the CDR3 is TGTGCCAGCAGAGTCCCAGGGGTGGAGACCCAGTACTTC. This gives the protein CASRVPGVETQYF.

This clone was seen a handful of times. The chain combines TRBV2 with TRBJ1-2; no clear D gene. The length of the CDR3 is 14 residues. Germline V gene lookup returns CDR1 SNHLY and CDR2 FYNNEI. V was trimmed by 4 bases and J by 4 bases, leaving 13 bases between them. CDR3 loop: CASSGTGSIYGYTF. The CDR3 nucleotides read TGTGCCAGCAGTGGCACGGGCTCTATCTATGGCTACACCTTC.

This clone was recorded a few times. Other nucleotide sequences from this sample produce the same CDR3. The chain links TRBV5-1 to TRBJ2-5, with 13 nucleotides matching TRBD2. After removal of 3 bases from V and 5 bases from J, the junction contained 1 base not matched to a gene. Germline CDR1 is SGHRS and CDR2 is YFSETQ. The CDR3 covers 14 residues. The CDR3 region is CASSSTSGGETQYF. DNA of the CDR3: TGCGCCAGCAGCTCGACTAGCGGGGGGGAGACCCAGTACTTC. The whole variable domain, remainder taken from reference TRBV5-1 and TRBJ2-5, is KAGVTQTPRYLIKTRGQQVTLSCSPISGHRSVSWYQQTPGQGLQFLFEYFSETQRNKGNFPGRFSGRQFSNSRSEMNVSTLELGDSALYLCASSSTSGGETQYFGPGTRLLVL.

CDR3: CATEQGLTNTGELFF. The CDR3 region has the DNA TGTGCCACGGAACAGGGGCTAACGAACACCGGGGAGCTGTTTTTT. This rearrangement joins TRBV15 to TRBJ2-2, with TRBD1 matching 7 bases. CDR3 length: 15 amino acids. V trimming: 9 bases; J trimming: 0 bases; junction bases outside the gene matches: 7. Per the germline V gene, CDR1 is LNHNV and CDR2 is YYDKDF (reference sequence).

The V and J genes are TRBV11-2 and TRBJ2-7, with 8 bases matching TRBD2. The CDR3 is made up of 15 amino acids. V shed 5 bases, J shed 3 bases, and the junction held 9 bases outside the gene matches. Germline loops: CDR1 SGHAT, CDR2 FQNNGV. CDR3 sequence (DNA): TGTGCCAGCAGCCCGCCGACTAGCGCCAACTACGAGCAGTACTTC. The encoded protein is CASSPPTSANYEQYF.

For this clone: A single base separates this from a much larger clone, so it may be a read error. CDR3 sequence reads: CASRDTGELFF. The CDR3 DNA follows: TGTGCCAGCAGAGACACCGGGGAGCTGTTTTTT. The rearrangement uses TRBV2 and TRBJ2-2; no firm D call. Germline-derived CDR1 and CDR2 are SNHLY and FYNNEI. The V end was cut by 6 bases, the J end by 3 bases, with 2 bases between. This CDR3 comprises 11 residues.

This clone was counted a single time. The gene calls are TRBV5-6 and TRBJ2-3; 7 bases map to TRBD2. Losses at the gene ends were 4 bases for V and 0 bases for J; bases not matched to a gene: 5. This CDR3 spans 15 amino acids. Looked up from germline, CDR1 is SGHDT and CDR2 is YYEEEE. The CDR3 nucleotides are TGTGCCAGCAGCCAAATCGGGGGGAGCACAGATACGCAGTATTTT. Protein product: CASSQIGGSTDTQYF.